This entry is about one T cell receptor (beta chain). The antigen is not known. Clones were sequenced by immunoSEQ multiplex PCR, and TCRdb holds only the in-frame ones, with some missing. The table lists over a million clones, about 96% of them singletons, with 1.2% in the top ten. This entry comes from a study of shared clonotypes between healthy human individuals. V lost 3 bases to trimming and J lost 4 bases, with 5 bases between them. CDR1 and CDR2 from the germline V gene are SNHLY and FYNNEI. The CDR3 is 12 amino acids. Study-wide findings and caveats: Sorted-subset sequencing, rarefaction showed, was incomplete despite large depth. Naive CD4 clonotypes overlapped across a handful of donors at 4.5% to 5.5%.

The chain joins TRBV2 to TRBJ2-3; unclear D gene. The clonotype was recovered from a man between 25 and 39 years old in good health. The specimen was naive CD4+ T cells sorted from blood. Documented subset: CD45RA+ positively selected. The CDR3 nucleotides are TGTGCCAGCAGTGATACCGCAGATACGCAGTATTTT. Protein sequence: CASSDTADTQYF.